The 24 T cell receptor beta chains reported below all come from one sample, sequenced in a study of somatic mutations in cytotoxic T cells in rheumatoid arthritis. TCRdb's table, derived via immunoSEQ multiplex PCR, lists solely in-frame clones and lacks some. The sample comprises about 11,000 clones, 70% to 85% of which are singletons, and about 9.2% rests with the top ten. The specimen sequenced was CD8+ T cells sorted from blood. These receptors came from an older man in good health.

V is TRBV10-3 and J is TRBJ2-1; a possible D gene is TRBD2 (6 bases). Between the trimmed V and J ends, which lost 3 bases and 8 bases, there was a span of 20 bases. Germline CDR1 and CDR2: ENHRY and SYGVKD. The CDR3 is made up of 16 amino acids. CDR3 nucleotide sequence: TGTGCCATCAGTGACTTTAGCGGCCTGAGTGGCGATGAGCAGTTCTTC. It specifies CAISDFSGLSGDEQFF.

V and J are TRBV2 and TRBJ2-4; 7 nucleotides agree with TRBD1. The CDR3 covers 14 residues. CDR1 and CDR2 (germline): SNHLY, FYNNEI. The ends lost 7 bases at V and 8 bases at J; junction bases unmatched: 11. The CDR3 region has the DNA TGTGCCAGCACCCCGGGACAGTTGGGGGACATTCAGTACTTC. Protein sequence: CASTPGQLGDIQYF.

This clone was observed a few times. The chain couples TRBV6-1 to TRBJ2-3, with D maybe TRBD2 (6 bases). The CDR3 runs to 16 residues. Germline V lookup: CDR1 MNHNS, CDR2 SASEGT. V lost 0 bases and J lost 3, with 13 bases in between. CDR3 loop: CASSEAPGEGTDTQYF. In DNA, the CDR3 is TGTGCCAGCAGTGAAGCCCCGGGGGAAGGGACAGATACGCAGTATTTT.

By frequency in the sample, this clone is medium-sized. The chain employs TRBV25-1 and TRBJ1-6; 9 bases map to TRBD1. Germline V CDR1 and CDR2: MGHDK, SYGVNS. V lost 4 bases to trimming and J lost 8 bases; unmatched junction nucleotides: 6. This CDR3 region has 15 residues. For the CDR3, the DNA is TGTGCCAGCAGTGCTGGACAGGGGTCGGATTCACCCCTCCACTTT. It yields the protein CASSAGQGSDSPLHF.

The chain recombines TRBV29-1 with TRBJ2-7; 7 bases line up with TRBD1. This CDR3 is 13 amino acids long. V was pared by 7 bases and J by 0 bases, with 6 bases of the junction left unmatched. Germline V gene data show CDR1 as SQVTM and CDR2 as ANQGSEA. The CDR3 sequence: CSATGTDSYEQYF. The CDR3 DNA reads TGCAGCGCCACCGGGACAGACTCCTACGAGCAGTACTTC.

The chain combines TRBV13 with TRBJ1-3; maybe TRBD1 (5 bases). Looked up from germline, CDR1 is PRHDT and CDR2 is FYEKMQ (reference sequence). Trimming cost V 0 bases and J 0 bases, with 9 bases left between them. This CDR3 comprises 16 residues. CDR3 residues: CASSLGGESSGNTIYF. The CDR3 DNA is TGTGCCAGCAGCTTAGGAGGGGAGAGCTCTGGAAACACCATATATTTT.

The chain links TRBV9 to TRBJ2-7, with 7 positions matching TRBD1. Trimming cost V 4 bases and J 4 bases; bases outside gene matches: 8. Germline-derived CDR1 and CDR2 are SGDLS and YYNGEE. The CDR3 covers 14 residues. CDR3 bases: TGTGCCAGCAGCCCGGGACAGAATTCTTACGAGCAGTACTTC. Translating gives CASSPGQNSYEQYF.

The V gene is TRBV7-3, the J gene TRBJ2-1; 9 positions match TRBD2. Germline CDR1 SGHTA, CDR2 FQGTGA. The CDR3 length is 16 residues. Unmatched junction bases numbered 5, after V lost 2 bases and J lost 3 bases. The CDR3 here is CASSLVGSGSYNEQFF. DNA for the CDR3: TGTGCCAGCAGCTTAGTGGGTAGCGGGAGCTACAATGAGCAGTTCTTC. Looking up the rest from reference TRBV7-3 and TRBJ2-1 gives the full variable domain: GAGVSQTPSNKVTEKGKYVELRCDPISGHTALYWYRQSLGQGPEFLIYFQGTGAADDSGLPNDRFFAVRPEGSVSTLKIQRTERGDSAVYLCASSLVGSGSYNEQFFGPGTRLTVL.

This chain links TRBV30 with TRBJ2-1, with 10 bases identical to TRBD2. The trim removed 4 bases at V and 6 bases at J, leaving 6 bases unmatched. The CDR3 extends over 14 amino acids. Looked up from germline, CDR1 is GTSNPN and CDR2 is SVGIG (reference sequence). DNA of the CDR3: TGTGCCTGGAAGGGACTAGCGCCTGTCAATGAGCAGTTCTTC. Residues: CAWKGLAPVNEQFF.

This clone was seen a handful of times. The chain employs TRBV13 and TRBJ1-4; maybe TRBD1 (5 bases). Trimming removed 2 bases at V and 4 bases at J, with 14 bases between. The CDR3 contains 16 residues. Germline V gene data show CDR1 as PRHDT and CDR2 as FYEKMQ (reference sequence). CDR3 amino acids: CASSLFGKRGNEKLFF. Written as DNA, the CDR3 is TGTGCCAGCAGCTTATTCGGAAAAAGGGGTAATGAAAAACTGTTTTTT.

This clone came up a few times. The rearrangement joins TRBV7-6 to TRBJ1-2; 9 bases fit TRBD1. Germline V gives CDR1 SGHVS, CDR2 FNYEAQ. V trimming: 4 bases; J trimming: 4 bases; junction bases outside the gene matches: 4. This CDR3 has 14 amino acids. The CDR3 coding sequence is TGTGCCAGCAGCTCCGGGACAGGGCCCTATGGCTACACCTTC. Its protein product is CASSSGTGPYGYTF.

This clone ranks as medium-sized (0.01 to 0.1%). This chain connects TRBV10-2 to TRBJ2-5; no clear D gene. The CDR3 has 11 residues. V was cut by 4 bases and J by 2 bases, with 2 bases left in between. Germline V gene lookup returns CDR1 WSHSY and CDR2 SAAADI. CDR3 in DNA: TGCGCCAGCAGTGCACAAGAGACCCAGTACTTC. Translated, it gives CASSAQETQYF.

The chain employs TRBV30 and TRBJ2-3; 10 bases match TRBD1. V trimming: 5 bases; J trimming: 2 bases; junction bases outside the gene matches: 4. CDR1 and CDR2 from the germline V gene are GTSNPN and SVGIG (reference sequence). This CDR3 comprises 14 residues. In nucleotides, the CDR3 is TGTGCCTGGGGGGACAGGGGTCCCACAGATACGCAGTATTTT. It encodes CAWGDRGPTDTQYF.

DNA for the CDR3: TGTGCCAGCAGCTTCGGGATTACCTACGAGCAGTACTTC. Translation: CASSFGITYEQYF. The rearrangement uses TRBV7-9 and TRBJ2-7, with a possible D match to TRBD2 (5 bases). This CDR3 contains 13 residues. Germline CDR1 and CDR2: SEHNR and FQNEAQ (reference sequence). The ends were cut back, 3 bases at V and 2 bases at J, with 8 bases in the middle. The complete variable domain, with remaining parts taken from reference TRBV7-9 and TRBJ2-7, reads DTGVSQNPRHKITKRGQNVTFRCDPISEHNRLYWYRQTLGQGPEFLTYFQNEAQLEKSRLLSDRFSAERPKGSFSTLEIQRTEQGDSAMYLCASSFGITYEQYFGPGTRLTVT.

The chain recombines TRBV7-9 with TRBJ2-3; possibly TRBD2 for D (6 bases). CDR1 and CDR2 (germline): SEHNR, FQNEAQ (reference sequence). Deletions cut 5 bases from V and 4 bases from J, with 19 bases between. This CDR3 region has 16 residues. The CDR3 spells CASSPLSTGVSDTQYF. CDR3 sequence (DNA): TGTGCCAGCAGCCCTCTTTCGACGGGGGTCTCAGATACGCAGTATTTT.

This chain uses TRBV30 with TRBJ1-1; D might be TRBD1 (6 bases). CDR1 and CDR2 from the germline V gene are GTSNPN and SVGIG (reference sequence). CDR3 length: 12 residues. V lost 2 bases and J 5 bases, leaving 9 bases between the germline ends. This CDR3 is CAWSPGATEAFF. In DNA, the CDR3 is TGTGCCTGGAGTCCAGGGGCGACTGAAGCTTTCTTT.

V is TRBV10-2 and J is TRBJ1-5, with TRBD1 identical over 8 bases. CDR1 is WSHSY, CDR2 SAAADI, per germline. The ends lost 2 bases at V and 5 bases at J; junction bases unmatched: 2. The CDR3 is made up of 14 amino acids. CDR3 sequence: CASSEGQGYQPQHF. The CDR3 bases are TGCGCCAGCAGTGAGGGACAGGGTTATCAGCCCCAGCATTTT.

As DNA, the CDR3 is TGTGCCAGCAGTTCACCCCCGACTAGCGGGATTAGAAATGAGCAGTTCTTC. As protein: CASSSPPTSGIRNEQFF. The chain has TRBV28 and TRBJ2-1; TRBD2 matches at 11 bases. This CDR3 comprises 17 residues. Trimming took 4 bases from V and 7 from J; bases not matched to a gene: 12. Looked up from germline, CDR1 is MDHEN and CDR2 is SYDVKM.

In DNA form, the CDR3 reads TGTGCCAGCAGCATCCGGGGTATGAATCAGCCCCAGCATTTT. Translating it yields CASSIRGMNQPQHF. The V call is TRBV5-8, the J call TRBJ1-5; D unclear. In germline, CDR1 is SGHTS, CDR2 YDEGEE. The CDR3 covers 14 residues. The V gene lost 4 bases and the J gene lost 4 bases, with 12 bases spanning the gap.

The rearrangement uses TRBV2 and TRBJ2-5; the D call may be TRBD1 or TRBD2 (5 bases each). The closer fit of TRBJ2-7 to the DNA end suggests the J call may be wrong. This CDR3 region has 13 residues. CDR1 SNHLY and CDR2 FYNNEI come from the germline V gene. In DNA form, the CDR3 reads TGTGCCAACCGGGGACGGGTTCCCTACGAGCAGTACTTC. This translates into CANRGRVPYEQYF.

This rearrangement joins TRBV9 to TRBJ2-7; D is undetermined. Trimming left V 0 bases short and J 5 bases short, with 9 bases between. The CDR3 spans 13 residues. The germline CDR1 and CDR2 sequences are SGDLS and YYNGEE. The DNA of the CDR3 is TGTGCCAGCAGCGTAGGAGGTTCGGACGAGCAGTACTTC. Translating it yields CASSVGGSDEQYF.

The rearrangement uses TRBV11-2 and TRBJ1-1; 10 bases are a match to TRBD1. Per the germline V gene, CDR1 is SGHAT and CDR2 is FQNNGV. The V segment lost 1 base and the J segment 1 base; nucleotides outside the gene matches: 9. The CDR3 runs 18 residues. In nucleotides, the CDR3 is TGTGCCAGCAGCTTAGGACCCCGGGACAGGGGAGGGAACACTGAAGCTTTCTTT. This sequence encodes CASSLGPRDRGGNTEAFF. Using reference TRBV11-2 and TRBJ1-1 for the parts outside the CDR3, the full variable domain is EAGVAQSPRYKIIEKRQSVAFWCNPISGHATLYWYQQILGQGPKLLIQFQNNGVVDDSQLPKDRFSAERLKGVDSTLKIQPAKLEDSAVYLCASSLGPRDRGGNTEAFFGQGTRLTVV.

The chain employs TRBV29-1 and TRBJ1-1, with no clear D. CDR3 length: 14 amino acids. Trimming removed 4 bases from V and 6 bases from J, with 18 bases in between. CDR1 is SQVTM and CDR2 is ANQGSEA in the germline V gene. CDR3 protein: CSVAALGSGSEAFF. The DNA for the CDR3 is TGCAGCGTTGCGGCCCTGGGGTCTGGTTCTGAAGCTTTCTTT.

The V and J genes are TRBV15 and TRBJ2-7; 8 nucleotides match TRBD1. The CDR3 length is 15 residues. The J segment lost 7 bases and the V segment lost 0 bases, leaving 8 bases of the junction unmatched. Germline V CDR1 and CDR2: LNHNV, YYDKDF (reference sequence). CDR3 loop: CATSREAGGIAEQYF. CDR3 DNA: TGTGCCACCAGCAGAGAGGCAGGGGGCATAGCGGAGCAGTACTTC.